One sample yielded the 20 T cell receptor beta chains listed below, sequenced in a study of shared clonotypes between healthy human individuals. Generated by immunoSEQ multiplex PCR, the TCRdb table keeps only in-frame clones and is missing some. The sample consists of 2.3 million or so clones, more than 85% of them appearing once. Sequencing was done on a sample of naive CD4+ T cells from PBMCs. Subset described: CD45RA+ positively selected. The receptors stem from a man younger than 35 in good health. Some clones in this sample may be carry-over from other donors' samples.

The chain joins TRBV30 to TRBJ1-1; D is undetermined. Looked up from germline, CDR1 is GTSNPN and CDR2 is SVGIG (reference sequence). The CDR3 is 10 amino acids. Trimming took 3 bases from V and 10 from J, leaving 9 bases between them. The CDR3: CAWRDVAAFF. The CDR3 coding sequence is TGTGCCTGGAGAGACGTGGCAGCTTTCTTT.

This clone has only one observation. The chain links TRBV18 to TRBJ1-2, with TRBD1 identical over 10 bases. V trimming: 2 bases; J trimming: 4 bases; junction bases outside the gene matches: 7. Germline V lookup: CDR1 KGHSH, CDR2 LQKENI. The CDR3 covers 16 residues. The CDR3 sequence: CASSPERTGGGYGYTF. For the CDR3, the DNA is TGTGCCAGCTCACCAGAACGGACAGGGGGTGGCTATGGCTACACCTTC.

The chain carries TRBV11-2 and TRBJ1-1; D not resolved. V was cut by 8 bases and J by 0 bases, with 13 bases left in between. CDR1 is SGHAT and CDR2 is FQNNGV in the germline V gene. The CDR3 runs to 14 residues. CDR3 residues: CASASGFMNTEAFF. DNA for the CDR3: TGTGCCAGCGCCTCGGGTTTCATGAACACTGAAGCTTTCTTT. The whole variable domain, remainder taken from reference TRBV11-2 and TRBJ1-1, is EAGVAQSPRYKIIEKRQSVAFWCNPISGHATLYWYQQILGQGPKLLIQFQNNGVVDDSQLPKDRFSAERLKGVDSTLKIQPAKLEDSAVYLCASASGFMNTEAFFGQGTRLTVV.

The chain employs TRBV19 and TRBJ1-1, with TRBD1 as a possible D gene (5 bases). The V end was cut by 0 bases, the J end by 4 bases, with 15 bases between. This CDR3 is built from 16 residues. Per germline, CDR1 LNHDA and CDR2 SQIVND (reference sequence). This CDR3 is CASSIDLFGAGTEAFF. The CDR3 DNA reads TGTGCCAGTAGTATAGATCTATTCGGGGCAGGCACTGAAGCTTTCTTT. Based on the CDR3 plus reference TRBV19 and TRBJ1-1, the full variable domain is DGGITQSPKYLFRKEGQNVTLSCEQNLNHDAMYWYRQDPGQGLRLIYYSQIVNDFQKGDIAEGYSVSREKKESFPLTVTSAQKNPTAFYLCASSIDLFGAGTEAFFGQGTRLTVV.

The V call is TRBV18, the J call TRBJ2-3; D unclear. The germline V gene encodes CDR1 KGHSH and CDR2 LQKENI. The CDR3 spans 13 residues. V was shortened by 3 bases and J by 5 bases, with 9 bases between the two germline ends. CDR3 sequence: CASSPPSIDTQYF. CDR3 DNA sequence: TGTGCCAGCTCACCGCCTAGTATAGATACGCAGTATTTT.

V gene TRBV5-4 combines with J gene TRBJ1-2; no definite D call. CDR3 length: 14 residues. V lost 2 bases, J lost 4 bases, and 12 bases lay in between. Germline CDR1 is SGHNT and CDR2 is YYREEE (reference sequence). DNA of the CDR3: TGTGCCAGCAGCTTTCAAGGGTCGCGCTATGGCTACACCTTC. As protein: CASSFQGSRYGYTF.

This clone has only one observation. The J gene is TRBJ1-5, the V gene TRBV19, with D possibly matching TRBD1 (6 bases). Germline assignment: CDR1 LNHDA and CDR2 SQIVND (reference sequence). CDR3 length: 15 amino acids. The V end was cut by 1 base, the J end by 3 bases, with 10 bases between. CDR3 nucleotide sequence: TGTGCCAGTAGTATAGCAGCAGGGGACAATCAGCCCCAGCATTTT. Protein: CASSIAAGDNQPQHF.

In the case of this clone: Other DNA sequences in the same sample also yield this CDR3. The chain is built from TRBV7-9 and TRBJ1-1; 7 nucleotides match TRBD1. Germline lookup yields CDR1 SEHNR and CDR2 FQNEAQ (reference sequence). V lost 3 bases, J lost 1 base, and 2 bases stayed unmatched. This CDR3 comprises 14 residues. The CDR3 DNA reads as TGTGCCAGCAGCTTGACAGGGCCGAACACTGAAGCTTTCTTT. It encodes CASSLTGPNTEAFF.

The chain joins TRBV30 to TRBJ1-6; D is perhaps TRBD1 (6 bases). The CDR3 is 19 residues long. V was trimmed by 2 bases and J by 0 bases, leaving 20 bases between them. In germline, CDR1 is GTSNPN, CDR2 SVGIG (reference sequence). Here the CDR3 reads CAWSLPGHLSSSYNSPLHF. The DNA for the CDR3 is TGTGCCTGGAGTCTACCGGGACACCTTTCGAGCTCCTATAATTCACCCCTCCACTTT.

The chain recombines TRBV7-7 with TRBJ2-1; TRBD1 might be the D (5 bases). V lost 0 bases and J lost 14, with 14 bases in between. The germline CDR1 and CDR2 sequences are SSHAT and FNYEAQ (reference sequence). This CDR3 spans 13 amino acids. DNA of the CDR3: TGTGCCAGCAGCTTAGCATCCGCGACAGCGAAGTTCTTC. Encoded protein: CASSLASATAKFF.

The V gene is TRBV27, the J gene TRBJ2-7; TRBD1 matches 7 bases. The J segment lost 2 bases and the V segment lost 3 bases, leaving 7 bases of the junction unmatched. The CDR3 totals 15 residues. Germline V lookup: CDR1 MNHEY, CDR2 SMNVEV (reference sequence). The CDR3 sequence: CASSLVGTVTYEQYF. In nucleotides, the CDR3 is TGTGCCAGCAGTTTGGTAGGGACAGTCACCTACGAGCAGTACTTC.

The chain has TRBV7-2 and TRBJ1-1; D not resolved. V lost 5 bases and J lost 0, with 13 bases in between. The germline gives CDR1 SGHTA, CDR2 FQGNSA. CDR3 length: 15 amino acids. CDR3 protein: CASSPFGPMNTEAFF. The CDR3 DNA reads TGTGCCAGCAGCCCCTTTGGGCCGATGAACACTGAAGCTTTCTTT.

J is TRBJ1-1 and V is TRBV2; D unresolved. The CDR3 consists of 12 residues. V shed 8 bases and J shed 2 bases, with 9 bases lying between them. CDR1 is SNHLY, CDR2 FYNNEI, per germline. The CDR3 DNA sequence: TGTGCCAGCCTTGCAGTTAACACTGAAGCTTTCTTT. It translates to CASLAVNTEAFF.

The chain combines TRBV18 with TRBJ2-5; D uncertain. V dropped 3 bases and J dropped 2 bases, with 13 bases sitting between them. Germline CDR1 reads KGHSH; CDR2 reads LQKENI. This CDR3 is built from 15 residues. CDR3 amino acids: CASSPTGRVQETQYF. CDR3 sequence (DNA): TGTGCCAGCTCACCTACTGGACGAGTACAAGAGACCCAGTACTTC.

V and J are TRBV5-1 and TRBJ2-5; the D is unclear. V was pared by 1 base and J by 4 bases, with 11 bases between. CDR3 size: 14 residues. Germline V gene data show CDR1 as SGHRS and CDR2 as YFSETQ. CDR3 sequence reads: CASSLSQSGETQYF. CDR3 nucleotides: TGCGCCAGCAGCTTGAGTCAGAGTGGAGAGACCCAGTACTTC.

The rearrangement joins TRBV11-2 to TRBJ2-7, with 12 positions matching TRBD2. With V trimmed by 5 bases and J by 2 bases, 7 bases remained unmatched. The CDR3 spans 16 residues. The germline V gene encodes CDR1 SGHAT and CDR2 FQNNGV. In DNA form, the CDR3 reads TGTGCCAGCAGCGTCCACACTAGCGGGAGGACCTACGAGCAGTACTTC. Amino acids: CASSVHTSGRTYEQYF.

This clone showed up just once. CDR3 DNA sequence: TGTGCCAGCGGGCAAGGAGGACCCCTGAACGAGCAGTACTTC. Its translation is CASGQGGPLNEQYF. The rearrangement joins TRBV28 to TRBJ2-7, with TRBD2 as a possible D gene (5 bases). Germline CDR1 MDHEN, CDR2 SYDVKM. The CDR3 is made up of 14 amino acids. The V gene lost 8 bases and the J gene lost 5 bases, with 19 bases spanning the gap.

The V call is TRBV20-1, the J call TRBJ2-7; D call uncertain. Germline lookup yields CDR1 DFQATT and CDR2 SNEGSKA (reference sequence). This CDR3 region has 11 residues. V lost 7 bases to trimming and J lost 0 bases, with 7 bases between them. The CDR3 reads CSGTLSYEQYF. The CDR3 DNA reads TGCAGTGGGACCCTCTCCTACGAGCAGTACTTC.

The chain combines TRBV7-9 with TRBJ1-2, with no clear D. Germline CDR1 reads SEHNR; CDR2 reads FQNEAQ (reference sequence). The CDR3 is made up of 15 amino acids. Trimming removed 1 base at V and 7 bases at J, with 16 bases between. The CDR3 here is CASSLVPGRRSGYTF. Written as DNA, the CDR3 is TGTGCCAGCAGCTTAGTCCCGGGAAGGAGGTCTGGCTACACCTTC.

A few counts support this clone. The V and J genes are TRBV10-3 and TRBJ2-3; D remains ambiguous. V lost 4 bases and J 1 base, leaving 12 bases between the germline ends. From germline, CDR1 is ENHRY and CDR2 SYGVKD. This CDR3 spans 15 amino acids. CDR3 region: CAISVAGVRTDTQYF. The CDR3, as DNA: TGTGCCATCAGTGTCGCCGGCGTACGCACAGATACGCAGTATTTT.